Listed below are T cell receptor beta chains from one sample, sequenced in a study of human T cells and chemical hapten exposure. From the RACE reads, TCRdb called clonotypes with MiXCR, one entry per CDR3 protein. The sample yields approximately 95,000 distinct CDR3 sequences, more than 9.5% seen once. The specimen was whole blood, collected in connection with sensitization to the hapten diphenylcyclopropenone (DPC). These receptors were taken from a woman aged 40 to 55 with alopecia areata. Some clones in this sample may be carry-over from other donors' samples. Both conserved end residues are part of each CDR3. The D gene is left open where the match is weak. Rows may omit the clone size; those that give it use once, few, many or a size class.

clone_size j_call d_call cdr3_length v_call cdr3_nt cdr3_aa
many TRBJ1-2 NA 11 TRBV30 TGTGCCTGGAGCCAGGGGACTGGCTACACCTTC CAWSQGTGYTF
many TRBJ1-1 TRBD1 14 TRBV12-3/TRBV12-4 TGTGCCAGCAGTCCAACAGGGGCGTTGACTGAAGCTTTCTTT CASSPTGALTEAFF
NA TRBJ2-7 NA 15 TRBV5-1 TGCGCCAGCAGCTTGGGGGGGCCGGGGTTCTACGAGCAGTACTTC CASSLGGPGFYEQYF
few TRBJ2-2 TRBD2 15 TRBV6-5 TGTGCCAGCAACCCAGCGGGGGCGTTCACCGGGGAGCTGTTTTTT CASNPAGAFTGELFF
NA TRBJ1-5 NA 14 TRBV6-2/TRBV6-3 TGTGCCAGCAGTTACCAACAGGGAATTCAGCCCCAGCATTTT CASSYQQGIQPQHF
few TRBJ1-1 NA 15 TRBV5-4 TGTGCCAGCAGCCGGGACGGACCTATGAACACTGAAGCTTTCTTT CASSRDGPMNTEAFF
many TRBJ2-1 NA 13 TRBV5-4 TGTGCCAGCAGCTTGGGACCCTACAATGAGCAGTTCTTC CASSLGPYNEQFF
NA TRBJ2-7 NA 16 TRBV7-2 TGTGCCAGCAGCTCTCCCGGGGACCCTGAGGATCGCGAGCAGTACTTC CASSSPGDPEDREQYF
many TRBJ2-4 NA 15 TRBV6-1 TGTGCCAGCAGTGAGGGAACACAACACAAAAACATTCAGTACTTC CASSEGTQHKNIQYF
few TRBJ2-5 TRBD1 13 TRBV27 TGTGCCAGCAGATTAAGGGGGCCAGAGACCCAGTACTTC CASRLRGPETQYF
many TRBJ1-1 NA 13 TRBV3-1 TGTGCCAGCAGCGCTAATCCGAACACTGAAGCTTTCTTT CASSANPNTEAFF
few TRBJ2-3 TRBD2 15 TRBV29-1 TGCAGCGGGATACTAGCGGGGGCCTTCCTAGATACGCAGTATTTT CSGILAGAFLDTQYF
many TRBJ2-1 TRBD2 16 TRBV5-6 TGTGCCAGCAGCTTGGTGGGACTAGCGGGAGACAATGAGCAGTTCTTC CASSLVGLAGDNEQFF
few TRBJ1-2 NA 14 TRBV28 TGTGCCAGCAGTTTATCCCAAAGAGGCTATGGCTACACCTTC CASSLSQRGYGYTF
few TRBJ1-5 NA 15 TRBV6-6 TGTGCCAGCAGTTACTCCCACCCAGAAAATCAGCCCCAGCATTTT CASSYSHPENQPQHF
NA TRBJ2-3 NA 17 TRBV10-3 TGTGCCATCAGTGAGTCCCGGCTAGTTGAGTCCACAGATACGCAGTATTTT CAISESRLVESTDTQYF
NA TRBJ2-7 TRBD1 15 TRBV28 TGTGCCAGCAGTTCTGGGACAGGGGTAAACTACGAGCAGTACTTC CASSSGTGVNYEQYF
many TRBJ2-1 NA 13 TRBV14 TGTGCCAGCAGCCAAGGTATTGCGGGACCCTCGTTCTTC CASSQGIAGPSFF
few TRBJ2-1 NA 13 TRBV6-5 TGTGCCAGCAGTTACTTTGGGACGAGTGAGCAGTTCTTC CASSYFGTSEQFF
NA TRBJ1-1 NA 14 TRBV18 TGTGCCAGCTCACTAGGAGGGAGGAACACTGAAGCTTTCTTT CASSLGGRNTEAFF
few TRBJ2-5 NA 14 TRBV4-2 TGTGCCAGCAGCCCCCACCCGTTCCAAGAGACCCAGTACTTC CASSPHPFQETQYF
few TRBJ2-3 NA 11 TRBV20-1 TGCAGTCTAGGGGTGGCAGATACGCAGTATTTT CSLGVADTQYF
many TRBJ2-5 TRBD1 15 TRBV28 TGTGCCAGCAGTTTATTGGCAGGGGGCACAGAGACCCAGTACTTC CASSLLAGGTETQYF
few TRBJ2-7 TRBD1 14 TRBV29-1 TGCAGCGTCGGACCGGGACAGGGGACCTACGAGCAGTACTTC CSVGPGQGTYEQYF
few TRBJ1-2 NA 16 TRBV2 TGTGCCAGCAGTGAAACCCCGGGGCCCCCGGGCACTGGCTACACCTTC CASSETPGPPGTGYTF
NA TRBJ2-2 NA 13 TRBV20-1 TGCAGTGCTAGTCAGGGATTCCCCGGGGAGCTGTTTTTT CSASQGFPGELFF
NA TRBJ2-1 NA 16 TRBV3-1 TGTGCCAGCAGCCAAGGACAGACTAGCTCCTACAATGAGCAGTTCTTC CASSQGQTSSYNEQFF
few TRBJ2-7 NA 14 TRBV25-1 TGTGCCAGCAGTGAATCGGACGTGTCCTACGAGCAGTACTTC CASSESDVSYEQYF
NA TRBJ2-1 NA 15 TRBV9 TGTGCCAGCAGCTCCACTAGTAACTCCTACAATGAGCAGTTCTTC CASSSTSNSYNEQFF
many TRBJ2-3 TRBD2 15 TRBV30 TGTGCCTGGAATCGACTAGCGGGAAACACAGATACGCAGTATTTT CAWNRLAGNTDTQYF
few TRBJ2-5 NA 13 TRBV6-1 TGTGCCAGCAAAGGACAGATCCAAGAGACCCAGTACTTC CASKGQIQETQYF
many TRBJ2-1 NA 16 TRBV28 TGTGCCAGCAGTCCCCCGGGGACTTGGGCTTCCAATGAGCAGTTCTTC CASSPPGTWASNEQFF
few TRBJ2-7 TRBD2 13 TRBV10-2 TGCGCCAGCAGAAGCGGGGGTGCCTACGAGCAGTACTTC CASRSGGAYEQYF
once TRBJ1-6 TRBD1 15 TRBV7-9 TGTGCCAGCAGCCAATCGACAGGGGATAATTCACCCCTCCACTTT CASSQSTGDNSPLHF
many TRBJ1-2 TRBD1 14 TRBV12-3/TRBV12-4 TGTGCCAGCAGTTTAGGACAGGGTGGTTATGGCTACACCTTC CASSLGQGGYGYTF
many TRBJ1-1 TRBD1 16 TRBV10-3 TGTGCCATCAGTGAATCTTCGGGACAGGGGGCTTCTGAAGCTTTCTTT CAISESSGQGASEAFF
many TRBJ2-3 NA 13 TRBV6-2/TRBV6-3 TGTGCCAGCAGGATAACCAGCACAGATACGCAGTATTTT CASRITSTDTQYF
NA TRBJ1-2 NA 12 TRBV29-1 TGCAGCGTTGACCGCCAGGGCTATGGCTACACCTTC CSVDRQGYGYTF
many TRBJ1-6 NA 14 TRBV4-3 TGCGCCAGCAGCCAAGATAACCGACATTCACCCCTCCACTTT CASSQDNRHSPLHF
many TRBJ2-3 NA 15 TRBV7-9 TGTGCCAGCAGCCTACTTGTCGGAGACACAGATACGCAGTATTTT CASSLLVGDTDTQYF
many TRBJ1-1 NA 13 TRBV18 TGTGCCAGCTCACCAAATCCAGGAACTGAAGCTTTCTTT CASSPNPGTEAFF
NA TRBJ1-6 TRBD1 14 TRBV7-2 TGTGCCAGCAGCTTACGACAGGGTAATTCACCCCTCCACTTT CASSLRQGNSPLHF
many TRBJ1-6 TRBD1 13 TRBV20-1 TGCAGTGCTAGGTTAGGGGGCGGATCACCCCTCCACTTT CSARLGGGSPLHF
NA TRBJ2-7 TRBD2 13 TRBV20-1 TGCAGTGCTAGAGGACTAGCGGGAGTCGAGCAGTACTTC CSARGLAGVEQYF
few TRBJ2-1 NA 13 TRBV29-1 TGCAGCGCTGGGACCCTGAAGGTCAATGAGCAGTTCTTC CSAGTLKVNEQFF
many TRBJ1-2 TRBD1 14 TRBV5-1 TGCGCCAGCAGTTTGCCGGGACAGGGAACTGGCTACACCTTC CASSLPGQGTGYTF
NA TRBJ2-2 NA 17 TRBV6-1 TGTGCCAGCACCCTAAAAACAGGCGGACTGAACACCGGGGAGCTGTTTTTT CASTLKTGGLNTGELFF
many TRBJ2-1 TRBD2 14 TRBV2 TGTGCCAGCAGGGGGCCGGGGGGATACAATGAGCAGTTCTTC CASRGPGGYNEQFF
NA TRBJ2-2 TRBD1 19 TRBV5-6 TGTGCCAGCAGCTTGGCCGGGACAGTCCTATTATTGGACACCGGGGAGCTGTTTTTT CASSLAGTVLLLDTGELFF
many TRBJ2-1 TRBD1 13 TRBV6-2/TRBV6-3 TGTGCCAGCAGGTCAACAGGGGGGAATGAGCAGTTCTTC CASRSTGGNEQFF
few TRBJ2-5 TRBD1 15 TRBV20-1 TGCAGTGCTAAAAGGGCAGGGGGCGGCGGGGAGACCCAGTACTTC CSAKRAGGGGETQYF
NA TRBJ2-2 TRBD2 19 TRBV6-5 TGTGCCAGCAGTTACTTCCCTAGGACTAGCGGGCTCAACACCGGGGAGCTGTTTTTT CASSYFPRTSGLNTGELFF
NA TRBJ2-1 NA 12 TRBV20-1 TGCAGTGCCCCACTACGATCGGGTGAGCAGTTCTTC CSAPLRSGEQFF